The 20 T cell receptor beta chains listed next were all sequenced from one sample in a study of T cell repertoires in cytomegalovirus infection. Their specific antigens are unknown. TCRdb redid the calling of the reads with MiXCR, one entry per CDR3 protein. The sample yields roughly 860,000 distinct CDR3 sequences, 32% seen once. The sample consisted of cultured CD8+ T cells from PBMCs, taken from culture after CMV antigen stimulation. The receptors come from a human donor in good health (CMV status not recorded). Some clones in this sample may be carry-over from other donors' samples.

The chain couples TRBV7-6 to TRBJ2-3; perhaps TRBD2 as D (6 bases). The germline V gene has CDR1 SGHVS and CDR2 FNYEAQ. CDR3 length equals 15 residues. The ends were cut back, 1 base at V and 6 bases at J, with 14 bases in the middle. CDR3 DNA: TGTGCCAGCAGCTTAGTATTAGCGGCTGGGGATACGCAGTATTTT. This sequence encodes CASSLVLAAGDTQYF.

J is TRBJ2-1 and V is TRBV7-9; tentative D call: TRBD1 (6 bases). V was shortened by 3 bases and J by 1 base, with 10 bases between the two germline ends. This CDR3 is built from 15 residues. Germline CDR1 SEHNR, CDR2 FQNEAQ (reference sequence). The CDR3 DNA is TGTGCCAGCAGCTTCCGACAGGTATCCTACAATGAGCAGTTCTTC. Protein: CASSFRQVSYNEQFF.

A single count supports this clonotype. V usage is TRBV6-5 and J usage is TRBJ2-6; D gene unclear. Germline V gene data show CDR1 as MNHEY and CDR2 as SVGAGI. The CDR3 is made up of 13 amino acids. V was trimmed by 4 bases and J by 4 bases, leaving 5 bases between them. The CDR3 sequence is CASSSGGANVLTF. The CDR3 DNA follows: TGTGCCAGCAGTTCTGGAGGGGCCAACGTCCTGACTTTC.

V usage is TRBV7-9 and J usage is TRBJ2-7, with a tentative D call TRBD1 (5 bases). CDR3 length equals 12 residues. The V end lost 8 bases, the J end lost 2 bases, and 10 bases lay between the germline ends. Germline values: CDR1 SEHNR, CDR2 FQNEAQ (reference sequence). CDR3 sequence reads: CASAGQTYEQYV. CDR3 DNA sequence: TGTGCCAGCGCCGGACAAACCTACGAGCAGTACGTC.

This clonotype appeared many times. The gene calls are TRBV7-6 and TRBJ1-1; 8 nucleotides match TRBD1. The CDR3 sequence is 16 residues long. Germline V gene lookup returns CDR1 SGHVS and CDR2 FNYEAQ. V was clipped by 4 bases and J by 4 bases; unmatched bases: 11. Written as DNA, the CDR3 is TGTGCCAGCAGCTCCCTCGAGATGGACAGGGTCACTGAAGCTTTCTTT. Its translation is CASSSLEMDRVTEAFF. Full variable domain (rest looked up from reference TRBV7-6 and TRBJ1-1): GAGVSQSPRYKVTKRGQDVALRCDPISGHVSLYWYRQALGQGPEFLTYFNYEAQQDKSGLPNDRFSAERPEGSISTLTIQRTEQRDSAMYRCASSSLEMDRVTEAFFGQGTRLTVV.

V and J are TRBV11-2 and TRBJ2-7; D may be TRBD2 (5 bases). The germline gives CDR1 SGHAT, CDR2 FQNNGV. The CDR3 contains 16 residues. Trimming removed 0 bases from V and 4 bases from J, with 16 bases in between. As DNA, the CDR3 is TGTGCCAGCAGCTTAGATCTCAACCGGGATGCATACGAGCAGTACTTC. Residues: CASSLDLNRDAYEQYF.

The sample holds one count of this clonotype. The chain carries TRBV14 and TRBJ2-7; maybe TRBD1 (6 bases). In germline, CDR1 is SGHDN, CDR2 FVKESK. The CDR3 runs 15 residues. Deletions cut 1 base from V and 4 bases from J, with 14 bases between. The CDR3 is CASSQGVDRFYEQYV. The CDR3 bases are TGTGCCAGCAGCCAAGGGGTCGACAGGTTTTACGAGCAGTACGTC.

This clonotype was observed a handful of times. V and J are TRBV9 and TRBJ2-1; D is possibly TRBD2 (7 bases). The V gene lost 0 bases and the J gene lost 4 bases, with 14 bases spanning the gap. The CDR3 covers 16 residues. Germline V lookup: CDR1 SGDLS, CDR2 YYNGEE. As DNA, the CDR3 is TGTGCCAGCAGCGTAGAAGGGGGGGCTCAATACAATGAGCAGTTCTTC. As protein: CASSVEGGAQYNEQFF.

This clonotype was seen a handful of times. The chain is built from TRBV6-2 or TRBV6-3 and TRBJ2-7; no reliable D call. This CDR3 is built from 14 residues. V was cut by 6 bases and J by 7 bases, with 19 bases left in between. Germline V gives CDR1 MNHEY, CDR2 SVGEGT. The CDR3 region is CASSNSIEAGEQYV. The CDR3 nucleotides are TGTGCCAGCAGCAATTCTATTGAGGCTGGGGAGCAGTACGTC.

This clonotype has just a few counts. The chain links TRBV6-6 to TRBJ2-1; maybe TRBD1 (5 bases). The CDR3 loop spans 14 amino acids. Germline V gives CDR1 MNHNY, CDR2 SVGAGI (reference sequence). The ends were cut back, 0 bases at V and 8 bases at J, with 11 bases in the middle. CDR3 DNA: TGTGCCAGCAGTTACTCGACTCCAGGGTATGAGCAGTTCTTC. This gives the protein CASSYSTPGYEQFF.

As for this clonotype: A much bigger clone sits one base away, suggesting this may be a read error. V is TRBV6-2 or TRBV6-3 and J is TRBJ2-3; 16 positions agree with TRBD2. CDR1 is MNHEY, CDR2 SVGEGT, per germline. The length of the CDR3 is 16 residues. The CDR3 DNA is TGTGCCAGCAGGGGACTAGCGGGGGGGCCCACAGATGCGCAGTATTTT. Its translation: CASRGLAGGPTDAQYF.

This clonotype was picked up a small number of times. The chain links TRBV7-6 to TRBJ2-2, with 11 bases that match TRBD2. The trim removed 1 base at V and 3 bases at J, leaving 7 bases unmatched. CDR1 and CDR2 (germline): SGHVS, FNYEAQ. The CDR3 totals 18 residues. The CDR3 loop is CASSLVWGTSGHTGELFF. The CDR3 coding sequence is TGTGCCAGCAGCTTAGTGTGGGGGACTAGCGGACACACCGGGGAGCTGTTTTTT.

This chain links TRBV12-3 or TRBV12-4 with TRBJ1-2; 8 positions agree with TRBD1. This CDR3 has 15 residues. The V segment lost 4 bases and the J segment 1 base; nucleotides outside the gene matches: 5. In nucleotides, the CDR3 is TGTGCCAGCAGTTCTTCACAGGGGGTTAACTATGGCTACACCTTC. Encoded protein: CASSSSQGVNYGYTF.

This chain uses TRBV27 with TRBJ2-7; D gene ambiguous. V was shortened by 0 bases and J by 1 base, with 10 bases between the two germline ends. CDR3 length: 15 amino acids. Germline values: CDR1 MNHEY, CDR2 SMNVEV (reference sequence). CDR3 in amino acids: CASSLSAGPSYEQYF. The DNA of the CDR3 is TGTGCCAGCAGTTTATCGGCCGGGCCTTCCTACGAGCAGTACTTC.

This clonotype was seen more than once but under ten times. The genes are TRBV6-2 or TRBV6-3 and TRBJ1-2; a weak D match, TRBD1 (6 bases). Trimming took off 2 bases at V and 5 bases at J, with 18 bases between the two ends. Germline CDR1 MNHEY, CDR2 SVGEGT. This CDR3 region has 16 residues. CDR3 amino acids: CASSYLGGAGRYGYTF. The CDR3 DNA reads TGTGCCAGCAGTTACCTAGGGGGGGCGGGCCGGTATGGCTACACCTTC.

The genes are TRBV27 and TRBJ1-2; tentative D call: TRBD1 (5 bases). The V end lost 0 bases, the J end lost 5 bases, and 13 bases lay between the germline ends. Germline loops: CDR1 MNHEY, CDR2 SMNVEV (reference sequence). There are 15 residues in the CDR3. The CDR3: CASSLSRGHSYGYTF. DNA of the CDR3: TGTGCCAGCAGTTTATCGAGGGGCCACAGTTATGGCTACACCTTC.

The table lists this clonotype with many counts. The rearrangement links TRBV7-6 to TRBJ2-3, with no clear D. Germline lookup yields CDR1 SGHVS and CDR2 FNYEAQ. The CDR3 covers 16 residues. V lost 5 bases and J 5 bases, leaving 20 bases between the germline ends. DNA of the CDR3: TGTGCCAGCAGCCCCCGAGGAGATATGGCCGGAGATACGCAGTATTTT. Amino acid sequence: CASSPRGDMAGDTQYF. Full variable domain (outside the CDR3, taken from reference TRBV7-6 and TRBJ2-3): GAGVSQSPRYKVTKRGQDVALRCDPISGHVSLYWYRQALGQGPEFLTYFNYEAQQDKSGLPNDRFSAERPEGSISTLTIQRTEQRDSAMYRCASSPRGDMAGDTQYFGPGTRLTVL.

This clonotype occurred many times. The J gene is TRBJ1-4, the V gene TRBV7-9, with 8 bases aligning to TRBD1. Germline loops: CDR1 SEHNR, CDR2 FQNEAQ (reference sequence). The ends lost 6 bases at V and 4 bases at J; junction bases unmatched: 7. CDR3 length: 15 residues. CDR3 amino acids: CASSPPGQDNEKLFF. Here the CDR3 DNA reads TGTGCCAGCAGTCCACCGGGACAGGATAATGAAAAACTGTTTTTT.

This clonotype was observed a handful of times. This chain connects TRBV4-3 to TRBJ1-1, with 9 bases fitting TRBD1. The CDR3 sequence is 18 residues long. Germline CDR1 is LGHNA and CDR2 is YSLEER. V was clipped by 0 bases and J by 2 bases; unmatched bases: 10. DNA of the CDR3: TGCGCCAGCAGCCAAGATTGGGGAGGGACAGGGAGTAACACTGAAGCTTTCTTT. It specifies CASSQDWGGTGSNTEAFF.

This clonotype was picked up a small number of times. V is TRBV12-3 or TRBV12-4 and J is TRBJ2-6; D is uncertain. The CDR3 loop spans 16 amino acids. V was trimmed by 3 bases and J by 0 bases, leaving 9 bases between them. CDR3 bases: TGTGCCAGCAGTTTTGCAGTTTACTCTGGGGCCAACGTCCTGACTTTC. Translating it yields CASSFAVYSGANVLTF.